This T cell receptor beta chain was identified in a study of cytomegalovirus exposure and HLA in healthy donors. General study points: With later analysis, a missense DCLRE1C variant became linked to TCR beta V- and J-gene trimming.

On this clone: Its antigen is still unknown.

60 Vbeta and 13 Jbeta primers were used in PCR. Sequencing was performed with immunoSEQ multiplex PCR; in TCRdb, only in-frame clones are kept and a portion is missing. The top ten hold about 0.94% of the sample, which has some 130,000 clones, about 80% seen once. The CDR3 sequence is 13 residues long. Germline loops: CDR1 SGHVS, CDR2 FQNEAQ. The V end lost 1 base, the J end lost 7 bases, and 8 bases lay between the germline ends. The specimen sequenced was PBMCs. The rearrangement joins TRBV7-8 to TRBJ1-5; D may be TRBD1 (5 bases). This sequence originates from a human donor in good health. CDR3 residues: CASSLDGHQPQHF. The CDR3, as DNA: TGTGCCAGCAGCTTAGACGGACACCAGCCCCAGCATTTT. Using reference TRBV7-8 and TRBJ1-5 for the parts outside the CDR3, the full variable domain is GAGVSQSPRYKVAKRGQDVALRCDPISGHVSLFWYQQALGQGPEFLTYFQNEAQLDKSGLPSDRFFAERPEGSVSTLKIQRTQQEDSAVYLCASSLDGHQPQHFGDGTRLSIL.